The source of this T cell receptor (beta chain) is a study of CD8 T cells in ankylosing spondylitis. CDR3 length: 15 residues. V lost 6 bases, J lost 7 bases, and 7 bases stayed unmatched. The germline V gene encodes CDR1 LGHDT and CDR2 YNNKEL (reference sequence). TCRdb re-derived calls from the 5' RACE reads in MiXCR, one entry per CDR3 protein. This table holds 250,000 or so distinct CDR3 sequences, 20% to 30% found once. The origin of this receptor is a male donor with ankylosing spondylitis or in good health (not recorded which). Sample: blood, either unsorted or a sorted T cell fraction (not recorded which). This chain links TRBV3-1 with TRBJ2-1, with 12 bases aligning to TRBD2. CDR3 residues: CASSRTSGDKNEQFF. CDR3 coding DNA: TGTGCCAGCAGTCGGACTAGCGGGGACAAGAATGAGCAGTTCTTC.